This T cell receptor (beta chain) is from a study of read filtering for tumor transcriptome and immune sequencing. Findings of the study overall: The CD138-negative fraction was mixed bone marrow immune cells, not pure T cells.

Between the trimmed V and J ends, which lost 5 bases and 7 bases, there was a span of 13 bases. CDR3 length equals 13 residues. CDR1 MDHEN and CDR2 SYDVKM come from the germline V gene. This clonotype was counted a few times. The antigen is unknown. This library used about 400 ng RNA and molecular barcoded adaptors spanning alpha/delta and beta/gamma chains. TCRdb re-called the reads through MiXCR, storing one row per CDR3 protein. The data hold under 25,000 distinct CDR3 sequences, with approximately 15% observed a single time. The sequencing sample was made of a population of CD138-negative cells sorted from bone marrow. The TCR comes from a donor aged 40 or older with multiple myeloma. The chain has TRBV28 and TRBJ2-3; D is ambiguous. The CDR3 spells CASSLTRPNTQYF. The CDR3 DNA sequence: TGTGCCAGCAGTCTCACTCGGCCCAATACGCAGTATTTT.